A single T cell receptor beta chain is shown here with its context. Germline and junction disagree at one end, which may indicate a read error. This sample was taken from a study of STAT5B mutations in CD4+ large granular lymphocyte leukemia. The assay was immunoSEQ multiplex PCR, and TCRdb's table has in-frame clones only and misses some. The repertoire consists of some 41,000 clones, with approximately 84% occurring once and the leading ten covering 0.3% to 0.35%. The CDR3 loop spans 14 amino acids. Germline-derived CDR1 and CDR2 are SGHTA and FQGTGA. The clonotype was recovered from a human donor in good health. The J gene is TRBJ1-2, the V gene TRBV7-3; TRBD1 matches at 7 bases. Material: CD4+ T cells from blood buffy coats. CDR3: CASSLTGAENGYTF. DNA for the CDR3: TGTGCCAGCAGCCTAACAGGGGCAGAAAATGGCTACACCTTC.